The 18 T cell receptor beta chains below were found in one sample sequenced in a study of cytomegalovirus exposure and HLA in healthy donors. Primers: 60 Vbeta forward and 13 Jbeta reverse. Profiled with immunoSEQ multiplex PCR; TCRdb holds only in-frame clones, not every one. Of some 60,000 clones listed, just under 85% were seen once; the top ten hold approximately 1.7%. Material for sequencing was PBMCs. The receptors were sampled from a man in his forties in good health and CMV-seronegative.

V is TRBV6-4 and J is TRBJ1-2; no firm D call. The V end lost 2 bases, the J end lost 8 bases, and 12 bases lay between the germline ends. Germline lookup yields CDR1 MRHNA and CDR2 SNTAGT. The CDR3 runs to 13 residues. The CDR3 protein is CASSDQIGGGYTF. The CDR3 DNA reads as TGTGCCAGCAGTGACCAGATCGGCGGGGGCTACACCTTC.

This rearrangement joins TRBV5-6 to TRBJ2-7; 8 nucleotides agree with TRBD1. This CDR3 is built from 19 residues. Germline V gene data show CDR1 as SGHDT and CDR2 as YYEEEE. V gave up 3 bases and J gave up 2 bases; unmatched junction bases: 19. The CDR3 sequence: CASSSNGVRGTGYTYEQYF. The CDR3 coding sequence is TGTGCCAGCAGCTCCAACGGGGTGAGAGGGACAGGTTATACCTACGAGCAGTACTTC.

The chain is built from TRBV19 and TRBJ1-5, with D perhaps matching TRBD1 (5 bases). Trimming took 5 bases from V and 3 from J, leaving 11 bases between them. Germline V gene lookup returns CDR1 LNHDA and CDR2 SQIVND (reference sequence). CDR3 length: 14 amino acids. DNA for the CDR3: TGTGCCAGTAGTCAGTCAGGGTACAATCAGCCCCAGCATTTT. Translation: CASSQSGYNQPQHF.

The genes are TRBV7-2 and TRBJ1-2; 8 bases are a match to TRBD1. Germline V CDR1 and CDR2: SGHTA, FQGNSA. The CDR3 is made up of 12 amino acids. Germline trimming cut 4 bases from V and 7 bases from J; bases unmatched to any gene: 2. CDR3 protein: CASSSTGGGYTF. CDR3 coding DNA: TGTGCCAGCAGCTCTACAGGGGGTGGCTACACCTTC.

The CDR3 DNA reads TGTGCCAGCAGCTTATTGTGGGGCCGAACTAATGAAAAACTGTTTTTT. Amino acid sequence: CASSLLWGRTNEKLFF. The V call is TRBV7-9, the J call TRBJ1-4; D is possibly TRBD1 (5 bases). This CDR3 is 16 amino acids long. Looked up from germline, CDR1 is SEHNR and CDR2 is FQNEAQ (reference sequence). Trimming left V 2 bases short and J 1 base short, with 11 bases between.

The chain uses TRBV11-1 and TRBJ1-2; weak D call: TRBD1 (5 bases). Germline values: CDR1 SGHAT, CDR2 FQDESV (reference sequence). The CDR3 sequence is 15 residues long. The ends were cut back, 1 base at V and 2 bases at J, with 11 bases in the middle. CDR3 loop: CASSLVAGGNYGYTF. The DNA of the CDR3 is TGTGCCAGCAGCTTAGTTGCCGGGGGGAACTATGGCTACACCTTC.

This clone has a handful of counts. This chain links TRBV7-2 with TRBJ2-1; D remains unclear. Deletions cut 1 base from V and 1 base from J, with 14 bases between. CDR3 length: 17 amino acids. CDR1 and CDR2 (germline): SGHTA, FQGNSA. This chain's CDR3 is CASSLDRPVVSYNEQFF. CDR3 DNA: TGTGCCAGCAGCTTAGACAGACCAGTCGTTTCCTACAATGAGCAGTTCTTC.

This chain uses TRBV28 with TRBJ2-7, with TRBD2 matching 8 bases. The CDR3 has 15 amino acids. The germline CDR1 and CDR2 sequences are MDHEN and SYDVKM. J lost 5 bases, V lost 6 bases, and 12 bases had no gene match. The CDR3: CASSPPGLVRDEQYV. DNA of the CDR3: TGTGCCAGCAGCCCACCGGGACTAGTAAGGGACGAGCAGTACGTC.

This chain's CDR3 is CASSAGQREGTDTQYF. Here the CDR3 DNA reads TGTGCCAGCAGCGCTGGACAGAGGGAGGGGACAGATACGCAGTATTTT. V gene TRBV5-6 combines with J gene TRBJ2-3; perhaps TRBD2 as D (7 bases). From germline, CDR1 is SGHDT and CDR2 YYEEEE. The V and J ends lost 4 bases and 3 bases respectively, with 18 bases between them. There are 16 residues in the CDR3.

This chain joins TRBV19 and TRBJ1-4; possibly TRBD1 for D (6 bases). Germline CDR1 LNHDA, CDR2 SQIVND (reference sequence). V dropped 3 bases and J dropped 3 bases, with 11 bases sitting between them. The CDR3 length is 15 residues. As DNA, the CDR3 is TGTGCCAGTAGTATGCCACAGGGTGCTAATGAAAAACTGTTTTTT. Translating it yields CASSMPQGANEKLFF.

This rearrangement joins TRBV11-3 to TRBJ1-3; 8 nucleotides agree with TRBD1. CDR3 length: 15 amino acids. From germline, CDR1 is SGHNT and CDR2 YENEEA. The V and J ends lost 5 bases and 3 bases, in that order; junction bases with no gene match: 6. The CDR3 DNA reads TGTGCCAGCAGCGCGACAGGGGCTGTTGGAAACACCATATATTTT. Residues: CASSATGAVGNTIYF.

This chain uses TRBV27 with TRBJ2-3, with D possibly being TRBD2 (7 bases). Trimming took off 7 bases at V and 6 bases at J, with 14 bases between the two ends. CDR3 length: 13 residues. From germline, CDR1 is MNHEY and CDR2 SMNVEV (reference sequence). Here the CDR3 reads CASMSGGRDTQYF. The CDR3 nucleotides are TGTGCCAGCATGTCGGGGGGCCGTGATACGCAGTATTTT.

The gene calls are TRBV11-3 and TRBJ1-1, with a possible D match to TRBD1 (5 bases). CDR3 length equals 14 residues. Per the germline V gene, CDR1 is SGHNT and CDR2 is YENEEA. V was cut by 5 bases and J by 6 bases, with 16 bases left in between. The CDR3 region has the DNA TGTGCCAGCAGCCGGGGGGGGGAAGGCGCTGAAGCTTTCTTT. It yields the protein CASSRGGEGAEAFF.

There are a few counts of this clone. The chain recombines TRBV11-2 with TRBJ1-4; a weak D match, TRBD1 (6 bases). V was cut by 5 bases and J by 6 bases, with 16 bases left in between. The CDR3 sequence is 15 residues long. Germline V lookup: CDR1 SGHAT, CDR2 FQNNGV. This CDR3 reads CASSAEQGSYEKLFF. CDR3 DNA: TGTGCCAGCAGCGCGGAACAGGGTTCCTATGAAAAACTGTTTTTT.

This chain links TRBV5-6 with TRBJ2-3; 7 positions match TRBD1. V lost 4 bases and J lost 0; bases outside the gene matches: 5. Germline lookup yields CDR1 SGHDT and CDR2 YYEEEE. The CDR3 sequence is 15 residues long. The CDR3 reads CASSPDRISTDTQYF. The CDR3 nucleotides read TGTGCCAGCAGCCCGGACAGGATTAGCACAGATACGCAGTATTTT.

The chain recombines TRBV4-1 with TRBJ2-7; D remains unclear. With 4 bases removed from V and 0 bases from J, the gap between germline ends came to 10 bases. Looked up from germline, CDR1 is MGHRA and CDR2 is YSYEKL. The CDR3 covers 14 residues. The CDR3 is CASSLTVGSYEQYF. The CDR3 DNA is TGCGCCAGCAGCCTAACAGTTGGCTCCTACGAGCAGTACTTC.

The genes are TRBV9 and TRBJ1-6; maybe TRBD1 (6 bases). V shed 5 bases and J shed 6 bases, with 15 bases lying between them. Per the germline V gene, CDR1 is SGDLS and CDR2 is YYNGEE. CDR3 length: 15 residues. For the CDR3, the DNA is TGTGCCAGCAGTGCAGGGGATTCGGGTAATTCACCCCTCCACTTT. Residues: CASSAGDSGNSPLHF.

This clone was observed a handful of times. V and J are TRBV6-5 and TRBJ2-6; maybe TRBD1 (5 bases). Per germline, CDR1 MNHEY and CDR2 SVGAGI. V lost 2 bases and J lost 0, with 8 bases in between. This CDR3 is built from 16 residues. This CDR3 reads CASSYRQFSGANVLTF. CDR3 coding DNA: TGTGCCAGCAGTTACCGACAGTTCTCTGGGGCCAACGTCCTGACTTTC.